The rows below give T cell receptor beta chains drawn from one sample of a study of CD8 T cell repertoires and HIV-1 epitope variants. Assay used: immunoSEQ multiplex PCR; TCRdb lists only in-frame clones, some missing. The repertoire consists of 95,000 or so clones, with roughly 77% occurring once and the leading ten covering about 26%. The sample consisted of uncultured baseline CD8+ T cells from peripheral blood mononuclear cells (PBMCs). The receptors shown here come from a male donor with HIV. Each CDR3 is given without its conserved first and last residue. Fields, in order: J gene, V gene, CDR3 length, D gene, CDR3 protein. D genes are given only for firm matches.

j_call: TRBJ1-2
v_call: TRBV6-5
cdr3_length: 11
d_call: NA
cdr3_aa: ASSYSGVYGYT

j_call: TRBJ1-6
v_call: TRBV9
cdr3_length: 12
d_call: NA
cdr3_aa: ASSERGLQTPLH

j_call: TRBJ2-3
v_call: TRBV19
cdr3_length: 14
d_call: TRBD2
cdr3_aa: ASSIPSRERTDTQY

j_call: TRBJ2-1
v_call: TRBV10-1
cdr3_length: 13
d_call: NA
cdr3_aa: ASSEQASSYNEQF

j_call: TRBJ1-1
v_call: TRBV6-1
cdr3_length: 13
d_call: TRBD1
cdr3_aa: ATSGMGQMNTEAF

j_call: TRBJ2-7
v_call: TRBV10-2
cdr3_length: 12
d_call: NA
cdr3_aa: ASTKGGNLYEQY

j_call: TRBJ1-5
v_call: TRBV28
cdr3_length: 15
d_call: NA
cdr3_aa: ASSLSIAAPRGQPQH

j_call: TRBJ2-7
v_call: TRBV19
cdr3_length: 12
d_call: NA
cdr3_aa: ASSMVGSSYEQY

j_call: TRBJ1-2
v_call: TRBV27
cdr3_length: 13
d_call: NA
cdr3_aa: ASSFYTDANYGYT

j_call: TRBJ2-3
v_call: TRBV28
cdr3_length: 16
d_call: TRBD2
cdr3_aa: ASSLGLAGGIGTDTQY

j_call: TRBJ2-3
v_call: TRBV6-1
cdr3_length: 11
d_call: NA
cdr3_aa: ASSAGRTDTQY

j_call: TRBJ2-1
v_call: TRBV5-6
cdr3_length: 13
d_call: TRBD2
cdr3_aa: ASSLGLADYNEQF

j_call: TRBJ2-3
v_call: TRBV5-4
cdr3_length: 14
d_call: TRBD2
cdr3_aa: ASSPGRTYRGDTQY

j_call: TRBJ2-3
v_call: TRBV6-1
cdr3_length: 13
d_call: NA
cdr3_aa: ASRRAGSWADTQY

j_call: TRBJ2-1
v_call: TRBV6-4
cdr3_length: 12
d_call: TRBD1
cdr3_aa: ASSPGQGWNEQF

j_call: TRBJ1-2
v_call: TRBV9
cdr3_length: 10
d_call: NA
cdr3_aa: ASTSQRKGYT

j_call: TRBJ1-2
v_call: TRBV14
cdr3_length: 13
d_call: NA
cdr3_aa: ASSQDHGSGYGYT

j_call: TRBJ1-5
v_call: TRBV6-1
cdr3_length: 9
d_call: NA
cdr3_aa: ASSELQPQH

j_call: TRBJ1-5
v_call: TRBV6-5
cdr3_length: 11
d_call: NA
cdr3_aa: ASSETVNQPQH

j_call: TRBJ1-6
v_call: TRBV6-1
cdr3_length: 13
d_call: TRBD1
cdr3_aa: ASLARQGAASPLH

j_call: TRBJ2-5
v_call: TRBV7-9
cdr3_length: 11
d_call: NA
cdr3_aa: ASSLVGGETQY

j_call: TRBJ2-7
v_call: TRBV29-1
cdr3_length: 12
d_call: NA
cdr3_aa: SVATLASPYEQY

j_call: TRBJ2-3
v_call: TRBV28
cdr3_length: 12
d_call: NA
cdr3_aa: ASSFIPDLDTQY

j_call: TRBJ2-7
v_call: TRBV4-1
cdr3_length: 13
d_call: TRBD1
cdr3_aa: ASSQPRTGSGEQY

j_call: TRBJ1-2
v_call: TRBV30
cdr3_length: 11
d_call: TRBD1
cdr3_aa: AWSVGQGKGYT

j_call: TRBJ1-1
v_call: TRBV9
cdr3_length: 13
d_call: TRBD1
cdr3_aa: ASSPRGQRDTEAF

j_call: TRBJ1-5
v_call: TRBV2
cdr3_length: 12
d_call: NA
cdr3_aa: ASSEGGRDQPQH

j_call: TRBJ1-2
v_call: TRBV27
cdr3_length: 11
d_call: NA
cdr3_aa: ASSPWGDAGYT

j_call: TRBJ2-1
v_call: TRBV12-5
cdr3_length: 13
d_call: TRBD1
cdr3_aa: ASWGRGRIGNEQF

j_call: TRBJ1-4
v_call: TRBV7-6
cdr3_length: 10
d_call: NA
cdr3_aa: ASSPFREKLF

j_call: TRBJ1-5
v_call: TRBV6-6
cdr3_length: 12
d_call: NA
cdr3_aa: ASSSGTVNQPQH

j_call: TRBJ2-7
v_call: TRBV2
cdr3_length: 12
d_call: TRBD2
cdr3_aa: ATTVGLAAYEQY

j_call: TRBJ2-5
v_call: TRBV2
cdr3_length: 13
d_call: TRBD1
cdr3_aa: ASSNLGQGQETQY

j_call: TRBJ1-1
v_call: TRBV6-5
cdr3_length: 12
d_call: TRBD1
cdr3_aa: ASTRGQVNTEAF

j_call: TRBJ1-2
v_call: TRBV11-2
cdr3_length: 13
d_call: TRBD1
cdr3_aa: ASSLGFRGFGGYT

j_call: TRBJ2-3
v_call: TRBV5-1
cdr3_length: 13
d_call: TRBD1
cdr3_aa: ASSPDRSNTDTQY

j_call: TRBJ2-1
v_call: TRBV7-8
cdr3_length: 15
d_call: TRBD2
cdr3_aa: ASSPRTSGASYNEQF

j_call: TRBJ2-7
v_call: TRBV6-5
cdr3_length: 14
d_call: TRBD2
cdr3_aa: ASSYSGLAVPREQY

j_call: TRBJ1-2
v_call: TRBV5-1
cdr3_length: 11
d_call: TRBD1
cdr3_aa: ASSPTGGYGYT

j_call: TRBJ2-1
v_call: TRBV4-2
cdr3_length: 14
d_call: TRBD2
cdr3_aa: ASSQEASGSNNEQF

j_call: TRBJ2-1
v_call: TRBV5-4
cdr3_length: 13
d_call: NA
cdr3_aa: ASSFSGRSYNEQF

j_call: TRBJ2-1
v_call: TRBV19
cdr3_length: 15
d_call: NA
cdr3_aa: ASSGRQNPARENEQF

j_call: TRBJ2-5
v_call: TRBV6-6
cdr3_length: 12
d_call: NA
cdr3_aa: ASSYVGTKETQY

j_call: TRBJ2-6
v_call: TRBV7-9
cdr3_length: 13
d_call: TRBD2
cdr3_aa: ASSRGLAGANVLT

j_call: TRBJ2-1
v_call: TRBV6-5
cdr3_length: 10
d_call: NA
cdr3_aa: ASSLGGGGQF

j_call: TRBJ1-1
v_call: TRBV10-2
cdr3_length: 12
d_call: NA
cdr3_aa: ASSESQRNTEAF

j_call: TRBJ1-4
v_call: TRBV28
cdr3_length: 11
d_call: NA
cdr3_aa: ASRGSPNEKLF

j_call: TRBJ2-2
v_call: TRBV7-8
cdr3_length: 13
d_call: NA
cdr3_aa: ASSLGASNTGELF

j_call: TRBJ2-7
v_call: TRBV7-3
cdr3_length: 13
d_call: NA
cdr3_aa: ASSLGGGPTYEQY

j_call: TRBJ2-7
v_call: TRBV28
cdr3_length: 11
d_call: TRBD1
cdr3_aa: ASSLYRGYEQY

j_call: TRBJ1-4
v_call: TRBV5-1
cdr3_length: 11
d_call: TRBD1
cdr3_aa: ASSSGTGRELF

j_call: TRBJ1-1
v_call: TRBV29-1
cdr3_length: 15
d_call: NA
cdr3_aa: SVEEARGRGSKTEAF

j_call: TRBJ2-7
v_call: TRBV11-2
cdr3_length: 12
d_call: NA
cdr3_aa: ASSLGWSSYEQY

j_call: TRBJ2-3
v_call: TRBV5-1
cdr3_length: 13
d_call: NA
cdr3_aa: ASSLGGTSTDTQY

j_call: TRBJ1-6
v_call: TRBV7-8
cdr3_length: 12
d_call: TRBD1
cdr3_aa: ASSSGTGSSPLH